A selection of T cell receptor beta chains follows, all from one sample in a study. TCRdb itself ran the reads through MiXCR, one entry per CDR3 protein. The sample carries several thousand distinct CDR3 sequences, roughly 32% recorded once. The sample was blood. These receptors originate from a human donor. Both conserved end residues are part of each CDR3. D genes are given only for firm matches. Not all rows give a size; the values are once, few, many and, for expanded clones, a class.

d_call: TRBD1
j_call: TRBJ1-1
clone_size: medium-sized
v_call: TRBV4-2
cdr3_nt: TGTGCCAGCAGCGAATACTTCGGGACAGGGGGCTTGGACACTGAAGCTTTCTTT
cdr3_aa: CASSEYFGTGGLDTEAFF

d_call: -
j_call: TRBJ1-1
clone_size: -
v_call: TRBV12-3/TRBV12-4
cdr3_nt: TGTGCCAGCAGTTTAAGGCGGGGGCATTTCGGACTGAAAGCTTTCTTT
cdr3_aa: CASSLRRGHFGLKAFF

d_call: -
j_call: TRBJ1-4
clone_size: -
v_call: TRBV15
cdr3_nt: TGTGCCAGCAGTAGCAGCAGTTCGATAAGCGGCCGCCATGGAGGGAGTGAAAAACTGTTTTTT
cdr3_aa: CASSSSSSISGRHGGSEKLFF

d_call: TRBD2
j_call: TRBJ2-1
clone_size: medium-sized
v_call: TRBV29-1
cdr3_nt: TGCAGCATACCGCCCCCTCAGCGGGGGAGCTCCTACAATGAGCAGTTCTTC
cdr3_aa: CSIPPPQRGSSYNEQFF

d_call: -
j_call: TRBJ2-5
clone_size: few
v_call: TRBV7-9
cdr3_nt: TGTGCCAGCAGCTTTGGGGCTAGACAAGAGACCCAGTACTTC
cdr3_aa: CASSFGARQETQYF

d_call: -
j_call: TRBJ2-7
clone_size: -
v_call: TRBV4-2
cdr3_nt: TGTGCCAGCAGCCAAGGTCAGGGAGACGGCTCCTACGAGCAGTACTTC
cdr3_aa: CASSQGQGDGSYEQYF

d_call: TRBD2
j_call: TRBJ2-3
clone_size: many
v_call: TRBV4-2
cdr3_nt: TGTGCCAGCAGCCAAGACAAGGGAGGGCCCCCCACAGATACGCAGTATTTT
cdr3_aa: CASSQDKGGPPTDTQYF

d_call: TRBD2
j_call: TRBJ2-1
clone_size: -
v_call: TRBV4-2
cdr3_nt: TGTGCCAGCAGCCCCCGGACTAGCGGGGAGGCCTCCTGGGAGCAGTTCTTC
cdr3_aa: CASSPRTSGEASWEQFF

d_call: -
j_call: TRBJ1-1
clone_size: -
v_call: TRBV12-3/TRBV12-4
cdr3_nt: TGTGCCAGCAGGTCAGGCGCGATAAGCGGCCGCCATGGAGGGAAAGTGAACACTGAAGCTTTCTTT
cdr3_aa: CASRSGAISGRHGGKVNTEAFF

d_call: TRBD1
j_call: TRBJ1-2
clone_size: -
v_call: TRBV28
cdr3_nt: TGTGCCAGCAGTATTATCTTCAGGGACAGCTATGGCTACACCTTC
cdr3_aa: CASSIIFRDSYGYTF

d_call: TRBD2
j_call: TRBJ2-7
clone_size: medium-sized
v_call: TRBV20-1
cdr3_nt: TGCAGGGAATGGCGGGAGGCACGGTTGTCATACGAGCAGTACTTC
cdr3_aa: CREWREARLSYEQYF

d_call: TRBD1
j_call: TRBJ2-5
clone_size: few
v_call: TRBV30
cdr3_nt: TGTGCCTGGAGAGGACAGGGGGACGTGGGAGAGACCCAGTACTTC
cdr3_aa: CAWRGQGDVGETQYF

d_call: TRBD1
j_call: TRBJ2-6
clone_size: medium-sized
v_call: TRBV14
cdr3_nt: TGTGCCAGCAGCCCACTACCTACAGGGGCGCTCTCTGGGGCCAACGTCCTGACTTTC
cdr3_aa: CASSPLPTGALSGANVLTF

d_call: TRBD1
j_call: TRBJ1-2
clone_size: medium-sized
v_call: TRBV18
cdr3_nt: TGTGCCAGCTCACTGGACAGGGTCCATGGCTACACCTTC
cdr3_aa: CASSLDRVHGYTF

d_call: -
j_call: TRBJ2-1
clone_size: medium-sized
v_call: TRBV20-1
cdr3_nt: TGCAGTGCTCTCGACGGCAGCTCCTACAATGAGCAGTTCTTC
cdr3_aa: CSALDGSSYNEQFF

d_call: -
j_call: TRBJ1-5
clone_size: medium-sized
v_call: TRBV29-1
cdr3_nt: TGCAGCGTTGAATTGCTCGGGGGAACGGGGCAGCCCCAGCATTTT
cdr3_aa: CSVELLGGTGQPQHF

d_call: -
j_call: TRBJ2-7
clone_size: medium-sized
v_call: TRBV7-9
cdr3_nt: TGTGCCAGCAGCCACCCCAGCTTCTACGAGCAGTACTTC
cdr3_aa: CASSHPSFYEQYF

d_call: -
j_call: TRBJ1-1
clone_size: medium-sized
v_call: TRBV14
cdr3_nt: TGTGCCAGCAGCCGCCGGACTAGGTACGCAGCTTTCTTT
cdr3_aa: CASSRRTRYAAFF

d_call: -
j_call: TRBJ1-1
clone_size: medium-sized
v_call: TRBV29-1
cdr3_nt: TGCAGCGTGGGGGGAGGCTCAGGCACTGAAGCTTTCTTT
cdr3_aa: CSVGGGSGTEAFF

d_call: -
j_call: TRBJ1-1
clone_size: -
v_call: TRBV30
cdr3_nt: TGTGCCTGGAGTCTCCTTCGCAGGAACCTCTACTCTGGAAACACTGAAGCTTTCTTT
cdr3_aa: CAWSLLRRNLYSGNTEAFF